This T cell receptor (beta chain) was captured in a study of shared clonotypes between healthy human individuals. Overall study: The cohort had two women and a few men, ages 18 to 49. Overall study findings and caveats: Sorted-subset sequencing was shown by rarefaction to be incomplete despite large depth.

Some clones are missing from TCRdb's copy, which holds only in-frame ones; the method was immunoSEQ multiplex PCR. The table has 800,000 or so clones, roughly 96% seen once; the top ten hold over 0.2%. This CDR3 contains 15 residues. Germline V CDR1 and CDR2: MNHEY, SMNVEV (reference sequence). The V segment lost 2 bases and the J segment 6 bases; nucleotides outside the gene matches: 9. In the case of this clone: Its specificity is unknown.

As defined, naive CD8 cells were CD45RO-negative and positively selected for CCR7, with terminally differentiated effector memory CD45RA+ cells excluded. Sequencing was carried out using naive CD8+ T cells sorted from blood. The sequence was collected from a man aged 30-40 years in good health. The rearrangement joins TRBV27 to TRBJ1-2; TRBD1 matches at 7 bases. The CDR3 region is CASSLHGVGGHGYTF. The CDR3 nucleotides read TGTGCCAGCAGTTTACACGGGGTAGGGGGCCATGGCTACACCTTC.